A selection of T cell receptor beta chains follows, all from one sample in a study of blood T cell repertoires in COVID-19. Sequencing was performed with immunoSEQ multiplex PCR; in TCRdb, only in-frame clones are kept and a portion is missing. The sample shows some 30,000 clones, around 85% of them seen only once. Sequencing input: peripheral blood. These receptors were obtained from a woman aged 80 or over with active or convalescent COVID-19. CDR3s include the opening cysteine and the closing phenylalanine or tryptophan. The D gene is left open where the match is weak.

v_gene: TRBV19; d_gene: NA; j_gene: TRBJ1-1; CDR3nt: TGTGCCAGTAGCCTACAGGGGAACACTGAAGCTTTCTTT; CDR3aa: CASSLQGNTEAFF
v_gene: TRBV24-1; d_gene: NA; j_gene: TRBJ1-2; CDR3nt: TGTGCCACCTCTCCCGCGACAGGTCGATATGGCTACACCTTC; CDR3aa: CATSPATGRYGYTF
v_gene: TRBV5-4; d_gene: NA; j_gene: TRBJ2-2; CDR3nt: TGTGCCAGCGGGCGTCCAGAGAACACCGGGGAGCTGTTTTTT; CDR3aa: CASGRPENTGELFF
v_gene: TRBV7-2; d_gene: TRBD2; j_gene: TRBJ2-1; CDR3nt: TGTGCCAGCAGCTTAGTAGGGACTAGCAGGACTGAGCAGTTCTTC; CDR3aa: CASSLVGTSRTEQFF
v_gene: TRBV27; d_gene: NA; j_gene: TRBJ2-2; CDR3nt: TGTGCCAGCAGTTTACGAGGGACACCGAACACCGGGGAGCTGTTTTTT; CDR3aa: CASSLRGTPNTGELFF
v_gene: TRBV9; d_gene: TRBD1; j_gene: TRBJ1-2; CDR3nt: TGTGCCAGCAGCGTAGGCCAGGGGGCCGTCGGCTACACCTTC; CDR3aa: CASSVGQGAVGYTF
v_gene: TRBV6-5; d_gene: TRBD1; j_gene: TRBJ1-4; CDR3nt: TGTGCCAGCAACCCGGGACAGGGGGGGAAAAAACTGTTTTTT; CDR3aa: CASNPGQGGKKLFF
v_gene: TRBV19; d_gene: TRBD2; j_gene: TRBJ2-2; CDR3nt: TGTGCCAGTAGTATAGATGAACTGCTAGCGGGTCTAATTAGGGAGCTGTTTTTT; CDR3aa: CASSIDELLAGLIRELFF
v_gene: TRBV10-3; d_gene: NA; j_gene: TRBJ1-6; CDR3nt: TGTGCCATCAGTGAGAGGGGAAGTTCACCCCTCCACTTT; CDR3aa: CAISERGSSPLHF
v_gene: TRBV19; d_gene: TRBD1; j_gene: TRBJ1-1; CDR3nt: TGTGCCAGTAGTCCCCGACAGGGGGAGAACACTGAAGCTTTCTTT; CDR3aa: CASSPRQGENTEAFF
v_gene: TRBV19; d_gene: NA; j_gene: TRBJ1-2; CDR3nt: TGTGCCAGTAGAGTTAGCGGCGGTGCTAACTATGGCTACACCTTC; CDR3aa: CASRVSGGANYGYTF
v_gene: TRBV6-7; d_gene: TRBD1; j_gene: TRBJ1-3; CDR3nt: TGTGCCAGCAGTAACCCGACAGGGTGGATACTCTACTCTGGAAACACCATATATTTT; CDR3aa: CASSNPTGWILYSGNTIYF
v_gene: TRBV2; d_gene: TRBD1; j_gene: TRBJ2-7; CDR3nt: TGTGCCAGCAGTGCGGACAGGGAGGTCTGGTACGAGCAGTACTTC; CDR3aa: CASSADREVWYEQYF
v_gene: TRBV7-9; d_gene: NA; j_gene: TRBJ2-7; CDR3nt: TGTGCCAGCAGCCCTGGACAACGAGACACCTACGAGCAGTACTTC; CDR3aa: CASSPGQRDTYEQYF
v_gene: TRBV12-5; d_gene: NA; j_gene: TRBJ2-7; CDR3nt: TGTGCTAGTGGTCCCTTCCGTTCCTACGAGCAGTACTTC; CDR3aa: CASGPFRSYEQYF
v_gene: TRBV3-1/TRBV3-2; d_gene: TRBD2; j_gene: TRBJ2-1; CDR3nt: TGTGCCAGCAGCCAAGAAATGGGGACTAGCTTTTACAATGAGCAGTTCTTC; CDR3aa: CASSQEMGTSFYNEQFF
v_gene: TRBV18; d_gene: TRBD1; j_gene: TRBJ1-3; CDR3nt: TGTGCCAGCTCACCGACCCCACCAGGCCAGGGGGGAGACACCATATATTTT; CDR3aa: CASSPTPPGQGGDTIYF